The clone carrying this TCR beta chain was seen a handful of times. Its antigen is still unknown. This specimen belongs to a study of T-cell memory formation after mild COVID-19. Study-wide points: Day 15 to 85 contracting clones showed balanced CD4/CD8; later expanders leaned CD4+. CD8+ contracting clones occupied EMRA, while CD4+ ones occupied mainly CM and EM.

The 5'RACE method, run with constant-segment primers, produced TCR alpha and TCR beta cDNA libraries (carrying sample barcodes and UMIs). In TCRdb, the 5' RACE reads were re-called with MiXCR into one record per CDR3 protein. The sample records about 410,000 distinct CDR3 sequences, approximately 19% being singletons. The CDR3 is 14 amino acids. CDR1 and CDR2 from the germline V gene are SGHVS and FQNEAQ. V lost 5 bases, J lost 8 bases, and 8 bases stayed unmatched. What was sequenced was PBMCs or a T cell subset sorted from them (not recorded which). The sequence was collected from a man aged 18 to 30 who had mild COVID-19 (a few samples of this study predate the infection). Cell type and time point are not known. V is TRBV7-8 and J is TRBJ1-4; 7 positions match TRBD1. CDR3 DNA sequence: TGTGCCAGCAGCCCCACCGGGACAGCCGAAAAACTGTTTTTT. Translating gives CASSPTGTAEKLFF.